A selection of T cell receptor beta chains follows, all from one sample in a study of T cells in Graves' hyperthyroidism and ophthalmopathy. MiXCR, applied by TCRdb to the multiplex PCR reads, yields one record per CDR3 protein. The sample records roughly 640,000 distinct CDR3 sequences, roughly 15% being singletons. The sample was blood. Receptor source: a woman aged 40 to 50 with Graves' ophthalmopathy. CDR3s include the opening cysteine and the closing phenylalanine or tryptophan. A D gene is named only where the DNA matches it firmly. Some rows have no size entry. The others give once, few or many, or a class for an expanded clone.

few | TRBD1 | TRBJ2-5 | TRBV7-9 | 17 | TGTGCCAGCAGCTTACGAACTGGACAGGGTGCTTGGGAGACCCAGTACTTC | CASSLRTGQGAWETQYF
few | - | TRBJ2-2 | TRBV7-3 | 15 | TGTGCCAGCAGCTTAGGGGGTGCGGGGCCCGGGGAGCTGTTTTTT | CASSLGGAGPGELFF
- | - | TRBJ1-4 | TRBV2 | 14 | TGTGCCACCAGCCGTGGGGATTCTAATGAAAAACTGTTTTTT | CATSRGDSNEKLFF
few | - | TRBJ2-7 | TRBV6-1 | 17 | TGTGCCAGCAGTGAAGCGCTTGGGAGCCGGGTCTCCTACGAGCAGTACTTC | CASSEALGSRVSYEQYF
many | - | TRBJ2-3 | TRBV2 | 13 | TGTGCCAGCAGTGGGGCGGGCGGAGATACGCAGTATTTT | CASSGAGGDTQYF
- | - | TRBJ2-3 | TRBV5-4 | 15 | TGTGCCAGCAGCTTTCTTGTGGGCTGGTCCGATACGCAGTATTTT | CASSFLVGWSDTQYF
- | - | TRBJ1-5 | TRBV6-2/TRBV6-3 | 14 | TGTGCCAGCAGCCCCTATGGGGGAAATCAGCCCCAGCATTTT | CASSPYGGNQPQHF
- | - | TRBJ2-1 | TRBV10-2 | 16 | TGCGCCAGCACTTCCTGGGGGACCCGGGACGGGGATGAGCAGTTCTTC | CASTSWGTRDGDEQFF
few | TRBD1 | TRBJ1-4 | TRBV5-1 | 15 | TGCGCCAGCAGCCAGCAACAGGGGGCAGATGAAAAACTGTTTTTT | CASSQQQGADEKLFF
few | - | TRBJ1-2 | TRBV19 | 12 | TGTGCCAGTAACAGGGCTGGCTATGGCTACACCTTC | CASNRAGYGYTF
- | TRBD1 | TRBJ2-2 | TRBV15 | 17 | TGTGCCACCAGCAGAGATCACCCAGGGACAGGGACCGGGGAGCTGTTTTTT | CATSRDHPGTGTGELFF
- | - | TRBJ1-5 | TRBV6-1 | 16 | TGTGCCAGCAGCCCCCCGGTTATAGGGGGAGGACAGCCCCAGCATTTT | CASSPPVIGGGQPQHF
- | - | TRBJ1-1 | TRBV19 | 17 | TGTGCCAGTAGTACAGACGGGACGACTAGCGGGGACACTGAAGTTTTCTTT | CASSTDGTTSGDTEVFF
- | - | TRBJ2-2 | TRBV27 | 15 | TGTGCCAGCAGTTTGTTGGGGGCGGACACCGGGGAGCTGTTTTTT | CASSLLGADTGELFF
- | - | TRBJ2-7 | TRBV9 | 15 | TGTGCCAGCAGCAAACAGGGCGACTGGTCCTACGAGCAGTACTTC | CASSKQGDWSYEQYF
many | TRBD2 | TRBJ2-7 | TRBV9 | 16 | TGTGCCAGCAGCGTGGGAGCGGGAGGGCCTTCCTACGAGCAGTACTTC | CASSVGAGGPSYEQYF
- | TRBD2 | TRBJ2-7 | TRBV20-1 | 15 | TGCAGTGCTAGAGATATGAGGACTAGCTCCCACGAGCAGTACTTC | CSARDMRTSSHEQYF
- | TRBD2 | TRBJ2-1 | TRBV29-1 | 13 | TGCAGCGTTGAAGAACTAGCGGCTAATGAGCAGCTCTTC | CSVEELAANEQLF
many | - | TRBJ2-7 | TRBV2 | 15 | TGTGCCAGCAGTGAATTAGGGATGAGCTCCTACGAGCAGTACTTC | CASSELGMSSYEQYF
many | TRBD2 | TRBJ2-7 | TRBV2 | 12 | TGTGCCAGCAGGGGGACTAACTACGAGCAGTACTTC | CASRGTNYEQYF
many | TRBD2 | TRBJ2-5 | TRBV6-1 | 17 | TGTGCCAGCAGTGCAACTAGCGGGGCCCCCTCCGGGGAGACCCAGTACTTC | CASSATSGAPSGETQYF
many | - | TRBJ2-7 | TRBV28 | 14 | TGTGCCAGCAGTTTTGGACAACGCTCCTACGAGCAGTACTTC | CASSFGQRSYEQYF
- | - | TRBJ1-1 | TRBV19 | 11 | TGTGCCAGCCGCCGGGATGATCAAGCTTTCTTT | CASRRDDQAFF
- | - | TRBJ1-6 | TRBV28 | 12 | TGTGCCAGCGCTACTAGGATTTCACCCCTCCACTTT | CASATRISPLHF
- | TRBD2 | TRBJ2-2 | TRBV19 | 18 | TGTGCCAGTAGTGAAATCACCGGGACTAGCGGGAGGACCGGGGAGCTGTTTTTT | CASSEITGTSGRTGELFF
few | - | TRBJ2-1 | TRBV7-9 | 13 | TGTGCCAGCAGAGAAAAAGGGTACAATGAGCAGTTCTTC | CASREKGYNEQFF
many | TRBD2 | TRBJ2-2 | TRBV5-1 | 15 | TGCGCCAGTAGACTAGCGGGAGTGAACACCGGGGAGCTGTTTTTT | CASRLAGVNTGELFF
- | - | TRBJ2-5 | TRBV7-8 | 14 | TGTGCCAGCAGCCCTTACTCGCCGCAAGAGACCCAGTACTTC | CASSPYSPQETQYF
many | - | TRBJ2-5 | TRBV7-2 | 15 | TGTGCCAGCAGCTTATTTGGGCGGACCGGAGAGACCCAGTACTTC | CASSLFGRTGETQYF
- | - | TRBJ2-1 | TRBV28 | 12 | TGTGCCAGCAGTTTTGAGAGCGTTGAGCAGTTCTTC | CASSFESVEQFF
many | - | TRBJ1-1 | TRBV5-1 | 12 | TGTGCCAGCAGCTTGAGCGACACTGAAGCTTTCTTT | CASSLSDTEAFF
many | TRBD2 | TRBJ2-5 | TRBV5-4 | 16 | TGTGCCAGCAGCTTGGTAGGGGGGCGGGAGGGGAAGACCCAGTACTTC | CASSLVGGREGKTQYF
many | TRBD1 | TRBJ1-5 | TRBV7-2 | 15 | TGTGCCAGCAGCTTATTGGGACAGGTCCTTCAGCCCCAGCATTTT | CASSLLGQVLQPQHF
many | - | TRBJ2-7 | TRBV27 | 14 | TGTGCCAGCAGTTCCCCCCTGAGGTCCTACGAGCAGTACTTC | CASSSPLRSYEQYF
many | - | TRBJ1-2 | TRBV3-1 | 14 | TGTGCCAGCAGCCCCCGTTCAGCTAACTATGGCTACACCTTC | CASSPRSANYGYTF
many | - | TRBJ1-2 | TRBV5-1 | 14 | TGCGCCAGCAGCCCCGGTCAGGCCTACTATGGCTACACCTTC | CASSPGQAYYGYTF
many | TRBD2 | TRBJ2-5 | TRBV6-1 | 15 | TGTGCCAGCAGTGCCAGCGGGGGGGTTGGAGAGACCCAGTACTTC | CASSASGGVGETQYF
many | - | TRBJ1-2 | TRBV30 | 12 | TGTGCCTGGAGATCGCTTTTCTATGGCTACACCTTC | CAWRSLFYGYTF
- | TRBD1 | TRBJ2-1 | TRBV6-2/TRBV6-3 | 12 | TGTGCCAGCAGACGACAGGGAAATGAGCAGTTCTTC | CASRRQGNEQFF
few | TRBD2 | TRBJ2-7 | TRBV20-1 | 15 | TGCAGTGCCACAGGAGGGACTAGCGGGAGCGACGAGCAGTACTTC | CSATGGTSGSDEQYF
many | - | TRBJ1-2 | TRBV27 | 12 | TGTGCCAGCAGTTTAGGGGTTGGAGGCTACACCTTC | CASSLGVGGYTF
many | - | TRBJ1-1 | TRBV7-9 | 16 | TGTGCCAGCAGCTTAGAGGTAGGGGCTGGGAACACTGAAGCTTTCTTT | CASSLEVGAGNTEAFF
many | - | TRBJ2-3 | TRBV18 | 15 | TGTGCCAGCTCACCACTGGACCGAAGCACAGATACGCAGTATTTT | CASSPLDRSTDTQYF
- | - | TRBJ1-1 | TRBV6-6 | 15 | TGTGCCAGCAGTTATGGGCGGGGAGGGAACACTGAAGCTTTCTTT | CASSYGRGGNTEAFF
- | - | TRBJ2-7 | TRBV20-1 | 15 | TGCAGTGCTAACAAGATCGTACACTTAGGATACGAGCAGTACTTC | CSANKIVHLGYEQYF
- | - | TRBJ1-6 | TRBV5-4 | 13 | TGTGCCAGCAGCCGAGAGGGGCATTCACCCCTCCACTTT | CASSREGHSPLHF
many | TRBD1 | TRBJ2-7 | TRBV2 | 15 | TGTGCCAGCAGCCCACAACAGGTAGGGGGCGACGAGCAGTACTTC | CASSPQQVGGDEQYF
few | - | TRBJ1-5 | TRBV29-1 | 14 | TGCAGCGTCTGCGAGGAGGCTAGCGATCAGCCCCAGCATTTT | CSVCEEASDQPQHF
many | TRBD1 | TRBJ1-6 | TRBV28 | 15 | TGTGCCAGCAGTGTAAGGGGACAGGGTTATTCACCCCTCCACTTT | CASSVRGQGYSPLHF
- | TRBD1 | TRBJ1-1 | TRBV19 | 15 | TGTGCCAGTAGTACGATGACAGGGGCGAACACTGAAGCTTTCTTT | CASSTMTGANTEAFF
many | TRBD2 | TRBJ2-1 | TRBV7-6 | 17 | TGTGCCAGCAGCAGGGGATTGGCGGGGGACTCCTACAATGAGCAGTTCTTC | CASSRGLAGDSYNEQFF